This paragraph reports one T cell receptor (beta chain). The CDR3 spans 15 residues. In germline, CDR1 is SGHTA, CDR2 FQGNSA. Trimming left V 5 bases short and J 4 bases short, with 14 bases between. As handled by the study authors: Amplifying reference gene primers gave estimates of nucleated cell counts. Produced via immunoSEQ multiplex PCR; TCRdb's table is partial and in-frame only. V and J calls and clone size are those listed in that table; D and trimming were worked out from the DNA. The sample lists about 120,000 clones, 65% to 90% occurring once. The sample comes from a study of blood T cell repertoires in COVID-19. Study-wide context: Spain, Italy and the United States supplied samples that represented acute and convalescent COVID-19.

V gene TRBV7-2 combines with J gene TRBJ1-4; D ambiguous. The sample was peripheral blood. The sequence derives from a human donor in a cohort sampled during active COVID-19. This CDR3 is CASSPRHGLNEKLFF. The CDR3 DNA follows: TGTGCCAGCAGCCCCCGCCACGGACTTAATGAAAAACTGTTTTTT. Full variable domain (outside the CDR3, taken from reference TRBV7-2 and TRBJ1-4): GAGVSQSPSNKVTEKGKDVELRCDPISGHTALYWYRQSLGQGLEFLIYFQGNSAPDKSGLPSDRFSAERTGGSVSTLTIQRTQQEDSAVYLCASSPRHGLNEKLFFGSGTQLSVL.